Presented here are 13 T cell receptor beta chains from one specimen sequenced in a study of blood T cells in healthy people across ages. The use of a sample-barcoded 5' primer and a J-beta primer mix characterized a second PCR of about 7 to 12 cycles. A single record per CDR3 protein comes from TCRdb applying MiXCR to the 5' RACE reads. There are about 670,000 distinct CDR3 sequences in the sample; about 43% occur only once, and approximately 31% lies in the top ten. Sequenced: blood. These TCRs come from an elderly man in good health.

The sample holds a few counts of this clonotype. The rearrangement links TRBV7-2 to TRBJ1-5, with D hard to call. Germline values: CDR1 SGHTA, CDR2 FQGNSA. The ends were cut back, 2 bases at V and 0 bases at J, with 8 bases in the middle. The length of the CDR3 is 15 residues. DNA for the CDR3: TGTGCCAGCAGCTTACTTGCGGATAGCAATCAGCCCCAGCATTTT. Protein product: CASSLLADSNQPQHF. The whole variable domain, filled in from reference TRBV7-2 and TRBJ1-5, reads GAGVSQSPSNKVTEKGKDVELRCDPISGHTALYWYRQSLGQGLEFLIYFQGNSAPDKSGLPSDRFSAERTGGSVSTLTIQRTQQEDSAVYLCASSLLADSNQPQHFGDGTRLSIL.

The chain joins TRBV9 to TRBJ2-7; 12 positions agree with TRBD2. Germline CDR1 reads SGDLS; CDR2 reads YYNGEE. The CDR3 extends over 14 amino acids. V lost 3 bases, J lost 6 bases, and 4 bases stayed unmatched. The CDR3 loop is CASSGTSGKGEQYF. The CDR3 DNA is TGTGCCAGCAGCGGGACTAGCGGGAAGGGCGAGCAGTACTTC.

This clonotype was recorded a few times. The rearrangement uses TRBV20-1 and TRBJ2-1; TRBD1 matches at 9 bases. Per germline, CDR1 DFQATT and CDR2 SNEGSKA (reference sequence). Trimming cost V 5 bases and J 3 bases; bases outside gene matches: 8. The CDR3 length is 15 residues. The CDR3 sequence: CSAGSGTGIYNEQFF. The CDR3 coding sequence is TGCAGTGCTGGTTCCGGGACAGGGATCTACAATGAGCAGTTCTTC.

J is TRBJ2-2 and V is TRBV6-2 or TRBV6-3, with unresolved D. The CDR3 spans 13 residues. V lost 6 bases, J lost 4 bases, and 9 bases lay in between. Germline V gene data show CDR1 as MNHEY and CDR2 as SVGEGT. The CDR3 is CASRGDPTGELFF. The CDR3 nucleotides are TGTGCCAGCAGAGGAGACCCCACCGGGGAGCTGTTTTTT.

The J gene is TRBJ1-2, the V gene TRBV7-2, with no clear D. The V end lost 1 base, the J end lost 6 bases, and 15 bases lay between the germline ends. The CDR3 runs 15 residues. Germline V gives CDR1 SGHTA, CDR2 FQGNSA. The CDR3: CASSLDGGMPDGYTF. CDR3 nucleotide sequence: TGTGCCAGCAGCTTAGATGGCGGGATGCCCGATGGCTACACCTTC. Based on the CDR3 plus reference TRBV7-2 and TRBJ1-2, the full variable domain is GAGVSQSPSNKVTEKGKDVELRCDPISGHTALYWYRQSLGQGLEFLIYFQGNSAPDKSGLPSDRFSAERTGGSVSTLTIQRTQQEDSAVYLCASSLDGGMPDGYTFGSGTRLTVV.

The CDR3 protein is CASSHNIGNYGYTF. As DNA, the CDR3 is TGTGCCAGCAGCCATAACATCGGAAACTATGGCTACACCTTC. This chain uses TRBV3-1 with TRBJ1-2; D gene unclear. CDR3 size: 14 residues. CDR1 is LGHDT and CDR2 is YNNKEL in the germline V gene (reference sequence). V dropped 3 bases and J dropped 2 bases, with 10 bases sitting between them.

This clonotype was recorded a few times. The chain joins TRBV6-2 or TRBV6-3 to TRBJ2-1, with 12 positions matching TRBD2. This CDR3 comprises 13 residues. CDR1 is MNHEY, CDR2 SVGEGT, per germline. V dropped 6 bases and J dropped 13; count of bases not matched to a gene: 7. CDR3: CASRMTSGGAQFF. The CDR3 DNA reads as TGTGCCAGCAGAATGACTAGCGGGGGCGCTCAGTTCTTC.

This chain uses TRBV2 with TRBJ1-6, with a weak D call TRBD1 (5 bases). There are 15 residues in the CDR3. Germline V gene sequence: CDR1 SNHLY, CDR2 FYNNEI. With 7 bases removed from V and 7 bases from J, the gap between germline ends came to 17 bases. The CDR3 sequence: CASTYRDGTNSPLHF. CDR3 nucleotides: TGTGCCAGCACCTACCGGGACGGCACCAATTCACCCCTCCACTTT.

V is TRBV5-6 and J is TRBJ2-6, with D unclear. With 4 bases removed from V and 0 bases from J, the gap between germline ends came to 17 bases. The CDR3 runs to 18 residues. CDR1 and CDR2 from the germline V gene are SGHDT and YYEEEE. The CDR3 coding sequence is TGTGCCAGCAGCGGGGTGGGCGGCACCTACTCTGGGGCCAACGTCCTGACTTTC. It translates to CASSGVGGTYSGANVLTF.

This clonotype was observed a few times. V usage is TRBV7-2 and J usage is TRBJ2-5, with TRBD2 matching 14 bases. Per germline, CDR1 SGHTA and CDR2 FQGNSA. V gave up 2 bases and J gave up 5 bases; unmatched junction bases: 10. The CDR3 length is 18 residues. The DNA for the CDR3 is TGTGCCAGCAGCTTAAGCGGACTAGCGGGAGGTTTTCGGGAGACCCAGTACTTC. Its translation is CASSLSGLAGGFRETQYF. The entire variable domain, with the rest obtained from reference TRBV7-2 and TRBJ2-5, is as follows: GAGVSQSPSNKVTEKGKDVELRCDPISGHTALYWYRQSLGQGLEFLIYFQGNSAPDKSGLPSDRFSAERTGGSVSTLTIQRTQQEDSAVYLCASSLSGLAGGFRETQYFGPGTRLLVL.

Details on this clonotype: The junction differs from germline at one of its ends, possibly a read error. The rearrangement uses TRBV7-3 and TRBJ2-6; TRBD1 might be the D (6 bases). Germline CDR1 reads SGHTA; CDR2 reads FQGTGA. This CDR3 has 15 amino acids. CDR3 loop: CASRLNRAGANVLTF. DNA of the CDR3: TGTGCCAGCAGGTTAAACAGGGCTGGGGCCAACGTCCTGACTTTC.

The chain carries TRBV20-1 and TRBJ2-3; 8 bases match TRBD2. Trimming at V came to 5 bases and at J to 2 bases, leaving 9 bases not matched to a gene. The CDR3 sequence is 15 residues long. In germline, CDR1 is DFQATT, CDR2 SNEGSKA (reference sequence). CDR3 DNA: TGCAGTGCTCCCCGGGGCGGGAGGTCCACAGATACGCAGTATTTT. Its protein product is CSAPRGGRSTDTQYF.

This clonotype has ten or more counts. V usage is TRBV4-2 and J usage is TRBJ2-4, with TRBD1 as a possible D gene (5 bases). V was cut by 1 base and J by 8 bases, with 15 bases left in between. The germline V gene has CDR1 LGHNA and CDR2 YNFKEQ. CDR3 size: 15 residues. The CDR3 nucleotides read TGTGCCAGCAGCCAAGGGGGCCCCGATAATGACATTCAGTACTTC. Its translation is CASSQGGPDNDIQYF.